Reported below is one T cell receptor (beta chain). Participant ages covered roughly 18 to 89 years across about two dozen US areas. Allocation to cohorts depended on clinical history reported by the participants. These data originate in a study of blood T cell repertoires in COVID-19. Overall study: PBMCs, B-cell-depleted T cells, or T cells provided the cDNA or gDNA that made up the material.

The protocol was immunoSEQ multiplex PCR, while the TCRdb copy is restricted to in-frame clones and leaves out a portion. This table holds about 200,000 clones, under 90% found once. The TCR comes from a woman in her 50s who had been exposed to COVID-19. Sequences were obtained from PBMCs or T cells enriched from blood (not recorded which).

The CDR3 nucleotides read TGTGCCAGCAGTTATACAGGCGACTCCTACGAGCAGTACTTC. Its protein product is CASSYTGDSYEQYF. The chain combines TRBV27 with TRBJ2-7; possibly TRBD1 for D (5 bases). The CDR3 loop spans 14 amino acids. The germline V gene encodes CDR1 MNHEY and CDR2 SMNVEV (reference sequence). The V end lost 4 bases, the J end lost 0 bases, and 10 bases lay between the germline ends.